This TCR beta chain was retrieved from a study of cytomegalovirus exposure and HLA in healthy donors. Study in general: Samples from HLA-typed donors yielded 85 million to 95 million unique TCRs in an early data release.

Regarding this clone: The antigen is unknown.

The CDR3 loop spans 18 amino acids. From germline, CDR1 is MDHEN and CDR2 SYDVKM. J lost 9 bases, V lost 5 bases, and 20 bases had no gene match. Whole-study results and caveats: An assumption of roughly uniform sequencing depth across donors underlay the presence/absence analyses. Altogether, 150 to 200 TCR beta chains were recorded as cytomegalovirus-associated.

This PCR relied on a set of 60 Vbeta primers and 13 Jbeta primers. Generated by immunoSEQ multiplex PCR, the TCRdb table keeps only in-frame clones and is missing some. The sample contains about 130,000 clones, approximately 80% of which appear only once. The chain joins TRBV28 to TRBJ1-5; 9 bases fit TRBD1. This TCR derives from a man aged 25 to 40 in good health and CMV-seronegative. Sequencing was performed on PBMCs. The CDR3 loop is CASSKRGLTGGLSWPQHF. The CDR3 nucleotides are TGTGCCAGCAGTAAGAGAGGCCTCACAGGGGGCTTAAGTTGGCCCCAGCATTTT.